The next 27 T cell receptor beta chains were all read from a single sample in a study of OX40 agonist ivuxolimab in advanced cancers. The method was immunoSEQ multiplex PCR; TCRdb's version includes in-frame clones alone and lacks a portion of them. The sample carries some 60,000 clones, around 87% recorded once. This specimen was CD4+ or CD8+ T cells sorted from blood, taken in a trial of the OX40 agonist ivuxolimab. These receptors all come from an adult with an advanced solid tumor such as melanoma, head and neck, liver or kidney cancer.

The table lists this clone with a count of one. This chain links TRBV9 with TRBJ2-3; 7 nucleotides align to TRBD2. The V gene's germline CDR1 is SGDLS and CDR2 YYNGEE. The trim removed 0 bases at V and 7 bases at J, leaving 8 bases unmatched. The CDR3 consists of 15 residues. The CDR3 region is CASSVEGQGGNTQYF. The CDR3, as DNA: TGTGCCAGCAGCGTAGAGGGGCAGGGAGGGAATACGCAGTATTTT.

The chain carries TRBV6-4 and TRBJ2-7, with D unresolved. The germline V gene encodes CDR1 MRHNA and CDR2 SNTAGT. The germline V and J ends were trimmed by 5 bases and 2 bases, with 7 bases remaining between them. The CDR3 covers 12 residues. The CDR3 spells CASSREAYEQYF. The CDR3 coding sequence is TGTGCCAGCAGTCGAGAGGCCTACGAGCAGTACTTC.

The chain uses TRBV18 and TRBJ2-7; TRBD2 agrees at 10 bases. The CDR3 spans 17 residues. V shed 0 bases and J 2 bases; nucleotides not matched to a gene: 7. The V gene's germline CDR1 is KGHSH and CDR2 LQKENI. CDR3 nucleotide sequence: TGTGCCAGCTCACCACCGATACTAGCGGGACAAACCTACGAGCAGTACTTC. Translated: CASSPPILAGQTYEQYF.

This clone has only a few counts. The rearrangement joins TRBV25-1 to TRBJ1-5; TRBD1 might be the D (5 bases). The V end was cut by 3 bases, the J end by 4 bases, with 7 bases between. The germline V gene encodes CDR1 MGHDK and CDR2 SYGVNS. The CDR3 runs 13 residues. In nucleotides, the CDR3 is TGTGCCAGCAGTGAGGCAGGGAATCAGCCCCAGCATTTT. Translating gives CASSEAGNQPQHF. The variable domain in full, with the rest retrieved from reference TRBV25-1 and TRBJ1-5, is EADIYQTPRYLVIGTGKKITLECSQTMGHDKMYWYQQDPGMELHLIHYSYGVNSTEKGDLSSESTVSRIRTEHFPLTLESARPSHTSQYLCASSEAGNQPQHFGDGTRLSIL.

This clone was detected once. The V call is TRBV10-3, the J call TRBJ1-6; 8 nucleotides agree with TRBD1. This CDR3 region has 14 residues. Germline V gives CDR1 ENHRY, CDR2 SYGVKD. The trim removed 2 bases at V and 11 bases at J, leaving 5 bases unmatched. DNA of the CDR3: TGTGCCATCAGTGAGGTCCAGGGGGCTACACCCCTCCACTTT. Translation gives CAISEVQGATPLHF.

The chain combines TRBV7-2 with TRBJ2-1; D call uncertain. CDR1 is SGHTA, CDR2 FQGNSA, per germline. V lost 3 bases and J lost 11, with 11 bases in between. This CDR3 is built from 12 residues. The CDR3 here is CASSFSTAQQFF. The CDR3 DNA sequence: TGTGCCAGCAGCTTCTCGACCGCCCAGCAGTTCTTC.

The chain carries TRBV29-1 and TRBJ2-4, with D hard to call. V lost 6 bases to trimming and J lost 0 bases, with 9 bases between them. The CDR3 is 13 amino acids. Per the germline V gene, CDR1 is SQVTM and CDR2 is ANQGSEA. The CDR3, as DNA: TGCAGCGTCGGTCTCCTAGCCAAAAACATTCAGTACTTC. Translating it yields CSVGLLAKNIQYF.

The rearrangement uses TRBV11-2 and TRBJ1-1; 7 bases match TRBD1. Germline values: CDR1 SGHAT, CDR2 FQNNGV. After removal of 6 bases from V and 4 bases from J, the junction contained 5 bases not matched to a gene. The CDR3 is 13 amino acids. CDR3 residues: CASRPTGATEAFF. The CDR3 region has the DNA TGTGCCAGCAGACCAACAGGGGCCACTGAAGCTTTCTTT.

This rearrangement joins TRBV4-1 to TRBJ2-7, with D unresolved. Deletions cut 0 bases from V and 3 bases from J, with 18 bases between. This CDR3 region has 17 residues. Germline V gene sequence: CDR1 MGHRA, CDR2 YSYEKL. This CDR3 is CASSQDLPDGGNYEQYF. CDR3 nucleotides: TGCGCCAGCAGCCAAGATCTCCCCGACGGTGGCAACTACGAGCAGTACTTC.

The chain combines TRBV19 with TRBJ2-7; D is perhaps TRBD1 (5 bases). The V end lost 6 bases, the J end lost 3 bases, and 9 bases lay between the germline ends. The CDR3 is made up of 12 amino acids. Germline V gene sequence: CDR1 LNHDA, CDR2 SQIVND (reference sequence). CDR3 sequence: CASRDTYYEQYF. Here the CDR3 DNA reads TGTGCCAGTAGGGACACCTACTACGAGCAGTACTTC.

The rearrangement links TRBV5-1 to TRBJ2-1, with 9 bases identical to TRBD2. V was clipped by 0 bases and J by 2 bases; unmatched bases: 3. CDR3 size: 16 residues. CDR1 and CDR2 (germline): SGHRS, YFSETQ. The CDR3: CASSLVAGAPYNEQFF. Written as DNA, the CDR3 is TGCGCCAGCAGCTTGGTAGCGGGGGCCCCCTACAATGAGCAGTTCTTC.

The chain combines TRBV2 with TRBJ1-5, with D maybe TRBD1 (6 bases). Germline V gene sequence: CDR1 SNHLY, CDR2 FYNNEI. Trimming stripped 7 bases from V and 4 bases from J, with 14 bases between. The CDR3 runs 14 residues. The CDR3 region is CASTLDRANQPQHF. The CDR3 DNA follows: TGTGCCAGCACCCTGGACAGAGCTAATCAGCCCCAGCATTTT.

CDR3 DNA sequence: TGTGCCAGCAGTTACTCTGACCCGCCAAAAAACATTCAGTACTTC. It encodes CASSYSDPPKNIQYF. The V call is TRBV6-5, the J call TRBJ2-4; D is unclear. The V gene's germline CDR1 is MNHEY and CDR2 SVGAGI. The CDR3 covers 15 residues. Trimming took 0 bases from V and 4 from J, leaving 10 bases between them.

The V and J genes are TRBV19 and TRBJ1-1; 8 bases align to TRBD1. V lost 4 bases, J lost 5 bases, and 9 bases stayed unmatched. Germline values: CDR1 LNHDA, CDR2 SQIVND (reference sequence). The CDR3 spans 15 residues. The CDR3 loop is CASSRPGQALTEAFF. The CDR3 DNA sequence: TGTGCCAGTAGTAGACCGGGACAGGCATTAACTGAAGCTTTCTTT. Filled out from reference TRBV19 and TRBJ1-1, the complete variable domain reads DGGITQSPKYLFRKEGQNVTLSCEQNLNHDAMYWYRQDPGQGLRLIYYSQIVNDFQKGDIAEGYSVSREKKESFPLTVTSAQKNPTAFYLCASSRPGQALTEAFFGQGTRLTVV.

This clone was seen a single time. The rearrangement joins TRBV27 to TRBJ2-6, with D possibly TRBD1 on 5 matching bases. The germline V and J ends were trimmed by 5 bases and 3 bases, with 23 bases remaining between them. CDR1 and CDR2 (germline): MNHEY, SMNVEV (reference sequence). The CDR3 loop spans 19 amino acids. CDR3 region: CASSPPEDQGKDGANVLTF. CDR3 sequence (DNA): TGTGCCAGCAGTCCCCCCGAAGATCAGGGAAAAGATGGGGCCAACGTCCTGACTTTC. Looking up the rest from reference TRBV27 and TRBJ2-6 gives the full variable domain: EAQVTQNPRYLITVTGKKLTVTCSQNMNHEYMSWYRQDPGLGLRQIYYSMNVEVTDKGDVPEGYKVSRKEKRNFPLILESPSPNQTSLYFCASSPPEDQGKDGANVLTFGAGSRLTVL.

The V and J genes are TRBV7-6 and TRBJ1-3; 7 nucleotides agree with TRBD1. Trimming cost V 3 bases and J 3 bases; bases outside gene matches: 2. Germline values: CDR1 SGHVS, CDR2 FNYEAQ. The CDR3 totals 14 residues. The CDR3 spells CASSFSGGGNTIYF. CDR3 bases: TGTGCCAGCAGCTTTTCAGGGGGTGGAAACACCATATATTTT.

V is TRBV28 and J is TRBJ1-2, with 8 positions matching TRBD1. Trimming took 5 bases from V and 10 from J; bases not matched to a gene: 15. This CDR3 comprises 15 residues. In germline, CDR1 is MDHEN, CDR2 SYDVKM. In DNA, the CDR3 is TGTGCCAGCAGTCTAACCCCCGCCAGGGGGCAGGTCTACACCTTC. This encodes CASSLTPARGQVYTF.

The gene calls are TRBV7-3 and TRBJ1-2; tentative D call: TRBD1 (5 bases). Germline-derived CDR1 and CDR2 are SGHTA and FQGTGA. This CDR3 comprises 14 residues. Trimming removed 3 bases at V and 1 base at J, with 9 bases between. DNA of the CDR3: TGTGCCAGCAGCTTTCAACAGGTTAACTATGGCTACACCTTC. Translating it yields CASSFQQVNYGYTF.

The chain recombines TRBV19 with TRBJ1-6; D is ambiguous. Germline V gene data show CDR1 as LNHDA and CDR2 as SQIVND (reference sequence). V lost 5 bases and J lost 11, with 13 bases in between. The CDR3 covers 13 residues. The CDR3 DNA reads TGTGCCAGTAGTGCGAGAGGTACTCCACCCCTCCACTTT. Translation gives CASSARGTPPLHF.

Comment on this clone: Other DNA sequences within the sample encode an identical CDR3. This sequence joins TRBV5-6 and TRBJ2-3, with D uncertain. Germline CDR1 reads SGHDT; CDR2 reads YYEEEE. Deletions cut 5 bases from V and 3 bases from J, with 7 bases between. The CDR3 covers 12 residues. The CDR3 bases are TGTGCCAGCAGTTTACAAACAGATACGCAGTATTTT. Protein: CASSLQTDTQYF.

V gene TRBV14 combines with J gene TRBJ1-1, with D possibly being TRBD1 (6 bases). This CDR3 has 14 residues. Trimming removed 6 bases from V and 5 bases from J, with 16 bases in between. Looked up from germline, CDR1 is SGHDN and CDR2 is FVKESK. The CDR3 protein is CASSPQQGRTEAFF. CDR3 DNA sequence: TGTGCCAGCAGTCCCCAACAGGGACGTACTGAAGCTTTCTTT.

The chain uses TRBV19 and TRBJ1-5, with TRBD1 identical over 9 bases. V was clipped by 1 base and J by 6 bases; unmatched bases: 4. Germline-derived CDR1 and CDR2 are LNHDA and SQIVND (reference sequence). This CDR3 is 15 amino acids long. CDR3 DNA sequence: TGTGCCAGTAGTATAGCACAGGGGGCTGGTCAGCCCCAGCATTTT. Residues: CASSIAQGAGQPQHF.

The J gene is TRBJ2-2, the V gene TRBV7-2, with 9 positions matching TRBD2. The germline V gene encodes CDR1 SGHTA and CDR2 FQGNSA. V was clipped by 1 base and J by 6 bases; unmatched bases: 12. CDR3 size: 18 residues. CDR3 loop: CASSLVSPLAGSSGELFF. As DNA, the CDR3 is TGTGCCAGCAGCTTAGTATCCCCGCTAGCGGGGTCGTCCGGGGAGCTGTTTTTT.

This clone is a singleton in its sample. Other DNA sequences from this sample encode an identical CDR3 as well. The chain is built from TRBV7-9 and TRBJ1-3; a weak D match, TRBD1 (6 bases). Germline V gene data show CDR1 as SEHNR and CDR2 as FQNEAQ (reference sequence). V was shortened by 6 bases and J by 4 bases, with 16 bases between the two germline ends. The CDR3 extends over 15 amino acids. CDR3 sequence: CASSVVMGGGNTIYF. CDR3 bases: TGTGCCAGCAGTGTCGTGATGGGGGGCGGAAACACCATATATTTT.

The chain uses TRBV7-2 and TRBJ2-6; 7 bases align to TRBD2. From germline, CDR1 is SGHTA and CDR2 FQGNSA. The V gene end was trimmed by 5 bases and the J gene end by 0 bases; junction bases not matched to a gene: 1. The CDR3 extends over 15 amino acids. In DNA form, the CDR3 reads TGTGCCAGCAGCCGGACTAGCTCTGGGGCCAACGTCCTGACTTTC. Its protein is CASSRTSSGANVLTF.

This clone is a singleton in its sample. The CDR3 reads CASSQTGFGETQYF. CDR3 DNA: TGTGCCAGCAGTCAGACAGGGTTCGGAGAGACCCAGTACTTC. The J gene is TRBJ2-5, the V gene TRBV5-4, with 7 bases lining up with TRBD1. CDR3 length: 14 residues. CDR1 is SGHNT and CDR2 is YYREEE in the germline V gene (reference sequence). V was pared by 5 bases and J by 4 bases, with 8 bases of the junction left unmatched.

This clone was found once. For the CDR3, the DNA is TGTGCCAGCAGCCAAGAGGGGACAGTAGTTAATGAAAAACTGTTTTTT. Encoded protein: CASSQEGTVVNEKLFF. V and J are TRBV4-2 and TRBJ1-4, with 7 nucleotides matching TRBD1. Germline CDR1 LGHNA, CDR2 YNFKEQ. The CDR3 loop spans 16 amino acids. V lost 0 bases to trimming and J lost 4 bases; unmatched junction nucleotides: 5.